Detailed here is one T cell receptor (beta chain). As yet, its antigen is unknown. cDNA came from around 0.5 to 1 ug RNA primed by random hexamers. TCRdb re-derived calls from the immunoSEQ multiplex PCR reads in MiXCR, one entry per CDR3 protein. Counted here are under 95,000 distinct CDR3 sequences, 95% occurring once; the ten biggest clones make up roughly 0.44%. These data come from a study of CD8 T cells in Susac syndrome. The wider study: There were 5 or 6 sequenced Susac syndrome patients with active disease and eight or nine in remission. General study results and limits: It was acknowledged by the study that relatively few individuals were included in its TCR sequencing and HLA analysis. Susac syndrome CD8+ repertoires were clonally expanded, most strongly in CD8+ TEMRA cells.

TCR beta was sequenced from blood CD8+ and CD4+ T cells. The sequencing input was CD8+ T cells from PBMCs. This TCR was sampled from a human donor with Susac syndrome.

CDR3: CASSYSGLAGDSTGELFF. CDR3 nucleotide sequence: TGTGCCAGCAGCTATTCGGGACTAGCGGGAGATAGTACCGGGGAGCTGTTTTTT. V gene TRBV7-2 combines with J gene TRBJ2-2; 14 bases align to TRBD2. Per germline, CDR1 SGHTA and CDR2 FQGNSA. V shed 4 bases, J shed 5 bases, and the junction held 9 bases outside the gene matches. The CDR3 is made up of 18 amino acids.